The present TCR beta chain was sequenced within a study of radiation and T cells in renal cell carcinoma. Study in general: Nephrectomy followed 15 Gy stereotactic body radiation by 4 weeks.

Sequencing used immunoSEQ multiplex PCR; TCRdb keeps in-frame clones, though not all of them. The sample yields more than 75,000 clones, 82% seen once. Germline V CDR1 and CDR2: LNHDA, SQIVND (reference sequence). J was trimmed by 3 bases and V by 7 bases; bases with no gene match: 17. The CDR3 runs to 20 residues. Time point: baseline pretreatment blood. Treatment defined: 15 Gy SBRT to primary tumor, nephrectomy 4 weeks later. This clonotype was sampled from a man aged 55 to 70 with renal cell carcinoma. Specimen: blood, collected from a patient whose treatment included radiotherapy and nephrectomy. The chain couples TRBV19 to TRBJ2-1; TRBD2 matches 14 bases. The CDR3 is CASTTLPGTSGSVFYNEQFF. The CDR3 bases are TGTGCCAGTACCACACTCCCCGGGACTAGCGGGAGCGTCTTCTACAATGAGCAGTTCTTC.